The rows below give T cell receptor beta chains drawn from one sample of a study of cytomegalovirus exposure and HLA in healthy donors. This table comes from immunoSEQ multiplex PCR, and its TCRdb copy is limited to in-frame clones, with some not included. The data hold roughly 180,000 clones, with 75% to 85% observed a single time. The sequencing sample was made of PBMCs. These receptors were taken from a girl aged 5-17 years in good health and CMV-seropositive. The CDR3 runs from the conserved cysteine through the conserved F or W. The D gene is left open where the match is weak. Only some rows state a clone size, as once, few, many or a class for expanded clones.

abundance	v_gene	d_gene	j_gene	CDR3nt	CDR3aa
NA	TRBV5-1	TRBD2	TRBJ2-2	TGCGCCAGCAGCCTAGCCGGGACTAGCGGGGGGGCCGCCGGGGAGCTGTTTTTT	CASSLAGTSGGAAGELFF
NA	TRBV14	NA	TRBJ1-5	TGTGCCAGCAGCCAAGGTCAGGGCTTGACCCAGCATTTT	CASSQGQGLTQHF
few	TRBV19	TRBD1	TRBJ1-2	TGTGCCAGTAATCCCGGGACAGTCTATGGCTACACCTTC	CASNPGTVYGYTF
NA	TRBV6-1	TRBD2	TRBJ2-5	TGTGCCAGCAGTGCTACTAGCGGGGGTTCACAAGAGACCCAGTACTTC	CASSATSGGSQETQYF
few	TRBV7-9	NA	TRBJ1-6	TGTGCCAGCAGCTTAGGCAGGGCTGATAATTCACCCCTCCACTTT	CASSLGRADNSPLHF
NA	TRBV27	NA	TRBJ1-2	TGTGCCAGCAGATCAGGGTTGACTAACTATGGCTACACCTTC	CASRSGLTNYGYTF
once	TRBV5-8	NA	TRBJ1-1	TGTGCCAGCAGCTGGAGTGAGGTGGCTGAAGCTTTCTTT	CASSWSEVAEAFF
NA	TRBV27	TRBD2	TRBJ2-3	TGTGCCAGCAGTTTAGGAGCGGGGCGCACAGATACGCAGTATTTT	CASSLGAGRTDTQYF
NA	TRBV4-1	TRBD2	TRBJ2-7	TGCGCCAGCAGCCAAGTTGAATCGGGGAGGGCAAGCTACGAGCAGTACTTC	CASSQVESGRASYEQYF
NA	TRBV14	TRBD2	TRBJ2-2	TGTGCCAGCAGCCAAGGGACTAGTATGGGTCGGCTGTTTTTT	CASSQGTSMGRLFF
once	TRBV7-6	NA	TRBJ2-1	TGTGCCAGCAGCGTACTGGGGGCCGGGAATGAGCAGTTCTTC	CASSVLGAGNEQFF
NA	TRBV13	NA	TRBJ1-4	TGTGCCAGCAGCCCTGGGGGGGGCCGAGGTGAAAAACTGTTTTTT	CASSPGGGRGEKLFF
NA	TRBV5-5	NA	TRBJ1-1	TGTGCCAGCAGTAGCAGTAACACTGAAGCTTTCTTT	CASSSSNTEAFF
NA	TRBV2	NA	TRBJ2-7	TGTGCCAGCAGTGACAGGGTCGGTACCTACGAGCAGTACTTC	CASSDRVGTYEQYF
few	TRBV7-2	NA	TRBJ1-1	TGTGCCAGCACCTCCGGAGGAACTGAAGCTTTCTTT	CASTSGGTEAFF
NA	TRBV15	NA	TRBJ2-2	TGTGCCACCAGCAGCTTCGGACTTAGCGATGGCGGGGAGCTGCTTTTT	CATSSFGLSDGGELLF
NA	TRBV4-3	TRBD1	TRBJ2-1	TGCGCCAGCAGCCAAGATGGACAGGGGCCCTACAATGAGCAGTTCTTC	CASSQDGQGPYNEQFF
NA	TRBV6-6	NA	TRBJ1-5	TGTGCCAGCAGTTACTCGATTTCGGGGGGCAATCAGCCCCAGCATTTT	CASSYSISGGNQPQHF
NA	TRBV11-3	NA	TRBJ1-1	TGTGCCAGCAGCTTATCGATCATACTAGAGAACACTGAAGCTTTCTTT	CASSLSIILENTEAFF
NA	TRBV9	TRBD2	TRBJ2-3	TGTGCCAGCAATCCCTGGGGACTAGTTTCTGATACGCAGTATTTT	CASNPWGLVSDTQYF
NA	TRBV7-9	TRBD1	TRBJ2-1	TGTGCCAGCAGCTGGACAGGGGACAATGAGCAGTTCTTC	CASSWTGDNEQFF
NA	TRBV5-5	NA	TRBJ2-2	TGTGCCAGCAGCTCTCACCCCAGGGCGGCGAACACCGGGGAGCTGTTTTTT	CASSSHPRAANTGELFF
NA	TRBV30	NA	TRBJ2-1	TGTGCCTGGAGGATCAAGGGGGGGTGGGGGAATGAGCAGTTCTTC	CAWRIKGGWGNEQFF
NA	TRBV5-5	NA	TRBJ1-5	TGTGCCAGCAGCAAACAGGCTAATCAGCCCCAGCATTTT	CASSKQANQPQHF
NA	TRBV29-1	NA	TRBJ2-1	TGCAGCGGCGGGGACCGAGATGAGCAGTTCTTC	CSGGDRDEQFF
NA	TRBV27	TRBD1	TRBJ1-6	TGTGCCAGCAGTTTATTGGGACAGGGAGATTCACCCCTCCACTTT	CASSLLGQGDSPLHF
NA	TRBV2	NA	TRBJ1-6	TGTGCCAGCAGTGAACGTGGGAGGGGGGATTCACCCCTCCACTTT	CASSERGRGDSPLHF
few	TRBV6-6	NA	TRBJ2-5	TGTGCCAGCAGTCGTCTCCAAGAGACCCAGTACTTC	CASSRLQETQYF
NA	TRBV7-2	NA	TRBJ2-2	TGTGCCAGCAGCCCGGGGGCAGGGGGGACCGGGGAGCTGTTTTTT	CASSPGAGGTGELFF
NA	TRBV7-9	TRBD1	TRBJ2-5	TGTGCCAGCAGCTTAGGACAGGGTACCCAAGAGACCCAGTACTTC	CASSLGQGTQETQYF
NA	TRBV27	NA	TRBJ1-4	TGTGCCAGCAGGGCAGGGAAAACAACTAATGAAAAACTGTTTTTT	CASRAGKTTNEKLFF
NA	TRBV5-1	NA	TRBJ1-4	TGCGCCAGCAGCAGGGAGTCGGCTAATGAAAAACTGTTTTTT	CASSRESANEKLFF
NA	TRBV11-3	NA	TRBJ2-7	TGTGCCAGCAGCTTCGACCGCTACTCGGGGGAGCAGTACTTC	CASSFDRYSGEQYF
NA	TRBV7-2	NA	TRBJ2-3	TGTGCCAGCAGCTTAGCGCTGGGGGCAGCAGATACGCAGTATTTT	CASSLALGAADTQYF
NA	TRBV10-1	NA	TRBJ2-1	TGCGCCAGCAGTGAGTCAGACAGTAATGAGCAGTTCTTC	CASSESDSNEQFF
NA	TRBV6-5	NA	TRBJ1-5	TGTGCCAGCAGTTACCAGGGACTCAATCAGCCCCAGCATTTT	CASSYQGLNQPQHF
NA	TRBV5-6	NA	TRBJ2-7	TGTGCCAGCAGCTTGGCCAGGGGCTCCTACGAGCAGTACTTC	CASSLARGSYEQYF
NA	TRBV2	NA	TRBJ1-2	TGTGCCAGCAGTGGGGACTGGGATGGCTACACCTTC	CASSGDWDGYTF
once	TRBV6-5	TRBD1	TRBJ1-2	TGTGCCAGCAGGGACAGGGAACTATTCTATGGCTACACCTTC	CASRDRELFYGYTF
NA	TRBV7-2	NA	TRBJ2-5	TGTGCCAGCAGCTCCCCCGGCCGACAGGCCCAGAGGACCCAGTACTTC	CASSSPGRQAQRTQYF
once	TRBV5-6	TRBD2	TRBJ2-1	TGTGCCAGCAGCCCCGTGGGGGGGGTCCACAATGAGCAGTTCTTC	CASSPVGGVHNEQFF
NA	TRBV10-3	NA	TRBJ2-7	TGTGCCATCAGTGAGTTTGGGGGGGGGCCTTACGAGCAGTACTTC	CAISEFGGGPYEQYF
NA	TRBV5-6	TRBD1	TRBJ1-2	TGTGCCAGCAACGCTAAAGGGACAGCACATGGCTACACCTTC	CASNAKGTAHGYTF
NA	TRBV19	NA	TRBJ1-1	TGTGCCAGTAGTATCCCCGGGGTGATCCCTGAAGCTTTCTTT	CASSIPGVIPEAFF
NA	TRBV13	NA	TRBJ1-3	TGTGCCAGCAGCTTACGATTTGGGCTAGGGAGTGGAAACACCATATATTTT	CASSLRFGLGSGNTIYF
NA	TRBV14	NA	TRBJ2-5	TGTGCCAGCAGCCAAGTCGTTGCGGAGACCCAGTACTTC	CASSQVVAETQYF
few	TRBV4-3	NA	TRBJ2-5	TGCGCCAGCAGCCAATCCCTCCTAAGAGAGACCCAGTACTTC	CASSQSLLRETQYF
NA	TRBV5-1	NA	TRBJ2-5	TGCGCCAGCAGCGCGGTTAAAGGGGCGGTAGAGACCCAGTACTTC	CASSAVKGAVETQYF
NA	TRBV7-2	TRBD1	TRBJ2-5	TGTGCCAGCAGCTCCTGGACAGGGAGTGGGGAGACCCAGTACTTC	CASSSWTGSGETQYF
NA	TRBV9	NA	TRBJ1-2	TGTGCCAGCAGCGTAGCTACTGGGGGCGGCTACACCTTC	CASSVATGGGYTF
NA	TRBV29-1	TRBD2	TRBJ2-1	TGCAGCGGTAACCGGGGGGGCGACTACAATGAGCAGTTCTTC	CSGNRGGDYNEQFF
once	TRBV4-3	NA	TRBJ2-2	TGCGCCAGCAGAGGAGGCACCTACACCGGGGAGCTGTTTTTT	CASRGGTYTGELFF
few	TRBV7-9	TRBD1	TRBJ1-4	TGTGCCAGCAGATTACAGGGGGCAACTAATGAAAAACTGTTTTTT	CASRLQGATNEKLFF
once	TRBV9	NA	TRBJ2-5	TGTGCCAGCAGCGCCCTCCCGTGGAGCGCGGAGACCCAGTACTTC	CASSALPWSAETQYF
once	TRBV11-2	TRBD2	TRBJ2-5	TGTGCCAGCAGCTTCCTTAGACTAGCGCAAGAGACCCAGTACTTC	CASSFLRLAQETQYF